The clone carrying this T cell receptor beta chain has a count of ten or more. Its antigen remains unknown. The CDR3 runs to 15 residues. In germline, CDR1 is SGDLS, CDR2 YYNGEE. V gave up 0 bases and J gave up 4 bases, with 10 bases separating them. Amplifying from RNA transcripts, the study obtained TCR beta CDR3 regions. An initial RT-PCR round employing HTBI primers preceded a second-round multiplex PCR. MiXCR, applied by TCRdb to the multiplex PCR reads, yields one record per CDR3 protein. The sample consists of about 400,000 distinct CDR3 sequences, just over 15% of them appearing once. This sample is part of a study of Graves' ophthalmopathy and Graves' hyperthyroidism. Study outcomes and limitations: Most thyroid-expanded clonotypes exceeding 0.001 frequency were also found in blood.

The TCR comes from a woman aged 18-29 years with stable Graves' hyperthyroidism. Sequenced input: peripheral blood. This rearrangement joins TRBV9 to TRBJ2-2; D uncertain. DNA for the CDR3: TGTGCCAGCAGCGTAGTAGGGTCTAGCACCGGGGAGCTGTTTTTT. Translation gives CASSVVGSSTGELFF.